This entry lists 3 T cell receptor beta chains sequenced from one sample in a study of cytomegalovirus exposure and HLA in healthy donors. 13 Jbeta primers and 60 Vbeta primers were used for the PCR. Some clones are missing from TCRdb's copy, which holds only in-frame ones; the method was immunoSEQ multiplex PCR. Of about 140,000 clones in the sample, 60% to 85% were seen once. Specimen: PBMCs. These receptors originate from a man in his forties or fifties in good health and CMV-seronegative.

The chain uses TRBV6-6 and TRBJ2-5, with a possible D match to TRBD2 (6 bases). V dropped 2 bases and J dropped 0 bases, with 10 bases sitting between them. The CDR3 runs to 15 residues. Germline CDR1 MNHNY, CDR2 SVGAGI (reference sequence). CDR3: CASSYIGGNQETQYF. The DNA for the CDR3 is TGTGCCAGCAGTTACATCGGGGGAAACCAAGAGACCCAGTACTTC.

Notes on this clone: Other DNA sequences of this sample code for an identical CDR3. J is TRBJ2-4 and V is TRBV2; D perhaps matches TRBD2 (6 bases). Germline V gene lookup returns CDR1 SNHLY and CDR2 FYNNEI. V lost 7 bases, J lost 7 bases, and 14 bases lay in between. This CDR3 comprises 13 residues. This CDR3 is CASTRRRDNIQYF. CDR3 in DNA: TGTGCCAGCACCCGCAGGAGGGACAACATTCAGTACTTC.

There are a few counts of this clone. The chain is built from TRBV2 and TRBJ1-5; D remains ambiguous. V was cut by 3 bases and J by 0 bases, with 21 bases left in between. CDR3 length: 19 residues. Germline V gives CDR1 SNHLY, CDR2 FYNNEI. CDR3 protein: CASSEWESAPGYSNQPQHF. CDR3 coding DNA: TGTGCCAGCAGTGAGTGGGAGTCGGCCCCCGGTTATAGCAATCAGCCCCAGCATTTT.